These T cell receptor beta chains were read from a single sample in a study of blood T cells in healthy people across ages. Using its own MiXCR run on the 5' RACE reads, TCRdb lists one record per CDR3 protein. Among 850,000 or so distinct CDR3 sequences listed, 25% to 30% were seen once. The specimen was blood. These receptor sequences come from a woman over 75 in good health. Both conserved end residues are part of each CDR3. D genes are given only for firm matches. Where a row states a size, it is once, few, many or the class of an expanded clone; other rows omit it.

D: .; size: few; J: TRBJ2-5; V: TRBV9; DNA: TGTGCCAGCAGCGGTACATACAATGAGCGGTACTTC; CDR3: CASSGTYNERYF
D: TRBD1; size: .; J: TRBJ1-1; V: TRBV29-1; DNA: TGCAGCGTTGGCCGGACAGGGGCCAACGCTGAAGCTTTCTTT; CDR3: CSVGRTGANAEAFF
D: .; size: .; J: TRBJ2-7; V: TRBV13; DNA: TGTGCCAGCAGCATACAGGGTTCTACCTACGAGCAGTACTTC; CDR3: CASSIQGSTYEQYF
D: TRBD1; size: few; J: TRBJ1-5; V: TRBV7-9; DNA: TGTGCCAGCAGCTTAGAGACAGGGATCGGAAATCAGCCCCAGCATTTT; CDR3: CASSLETGIGNQPQHF
D: .; size: many; J: TRBJ1-6; V: TRBV18; DNA: TGTGCCAGCTCACCAGGGACCGATTCACCCCTCCACTTT; CDR3: CASSPGTDSPLHF
D: .; size: many; J: TRBJ1-1; V: TRBV5-1; DNA: TGCGCCAGCAGCTTGGAACTAGGTGAAGCTTTCTTT; CDR3: CASSLELGEAFF
D: TRBD1; size: few; J: TRBJ1-2; V: TRBV11-2; DNA: TGTGCCAGCAGCTTCGGGACAGGGATAGATGGCTACACCTTC; CDR3: CASSFGTGIDGYTF
D: .; size: many; J: TRBJ1-2; V: TRBV7-9; DNA: TGTGCCAGCAGCTTATGGCAGGGTAGCGGCTACACCTTC; CDR3: CASSLWQGSGYTF
D: TRBD1; size: few; J: TRBJ1-6; V: TRBV7-2; DNA: TGTGCCAGCAGCCCCCAAAGGGGGCAGCGCAATTCACCCCTCCACTTT; CDR3: CASSPQRGQRNSPLHF
D: TRBD1; size: many; J: TRBJ2-4; V: TRBV5-1; DNA: TGCGCCAGCAGCCTGGGACAGGGGGCAGGCAAAAACATTCAGTACTTC; CDR3: CASSLGQGAGKNIQYF
D: TRBD1; size: many; J: TRBJ1-2; V: TRBV20-1; DNA: TGCCGCCCCCGGGCGGGACAGGGGAACTATGGCTACACCTTC; CDR3: CRPRAGQGNYGYTF
D: .; size: few; J: TRBJ1-6; V: TRBV3-1; DNA: TGTGCCAGCAAGGGCTCTAACTATAATTCACCCCTCCACTTT; CDR3: CASKGSNYNSPLHF
D: .; size: .; J: TRBJ2-1; V: TRBV12-3/TRBV12-4; DNA: TGTGCCAGCAGCCCTGGTTTTCCTAGCGACTTCGACAATGAGCAGTTCTTC; CDR3: CASSPGFPSDFDNEQFF
D: .; size: .; J: TRBJ2-5; V: TRBV20-1; DNA: TGCAGTGCTTCCAGCAGGCCCCGGGAGACCCAGTACTTC; CDR3: CSASSRPRETQYF
D: .; size: many; J: TRBJ2-5; V: TRBV12-3/TRBV12-4; DNA: TGTGCCAGCAGTTTAATGGGAGCGGTTGGGGCCCAGTACTTC; CDR3: CASSLMGAVGAQYF
D: .; size: .; J: TRBJ1-2; V: TRBV5-1; DNA: TGCGCCAGTAGCTTGGAGGGGGATTCGTATGGCTACACCTTC; CDR3: CASSLEGDSYGYTF
D: TRBD2; size: .; J: TRBJ2-2; V: TRBV6-1; DNA: TGTGCCAGCTTCGCTCCGGGACTAGCGGGGGGGGGCACCGGGGAGCTGTTTTTT; CDR3: CASFAPGLAGGGTGELFF
D: .; size: many; J: TRBJ2-3; V: TRBV6-5; DNA: TGTGCCAGCAGTTACGAAGGGACAAGAAGCACAGATACGCAGTATTTT; CDR3: CASSYEGTRSTDTQYF
D: TRBD1; size: .; J: TRBJ1-1; V: TRBV30; DNA: TGTGCCTGGAGTATAACAGGGGGTAACACTGAAGCTTTCTTT; CDR3: CAWSITGGNTEAFF
D: TRBD2; size: many; J: TRBJ2-1; V: TRBV10-3; DNA: TGTGCCATCATGAGCGGGGGGGACAATGAGCAGTTCTTC; CDR3: CAIMSGGDNEQFF
D: .; size: few; J: TRBJ1-6; V: TRBV18; DNA: TGTGCCAGCTCACCATTCGACGGGGGCCTAAGCTCCTATAATTCACCCCTCCACTTT; CDR3: CASSPFDGGLSSYNSPLHF
D: TRBD2; size: many; J: TRBJ2-7; V: TRBV25-1; DNA: TGTGCCAGCAGCACTAGCGGGGGGACCTCCTACGAGCAGTACTTC; CDR3: CASSTSGGTSYEQYF
D: .; size: few; J: TRBJ1-1; V: TRBV30; DNA: TGTGCCTGGAGTGTACGCTTTGAAGCTTTCTTT; CDR3: CAWSVRFEAFF
D: .; size: .; J: TRBJ2-7; V: TRBV18; DNA: TGTGCCAGCTCACCAGGGCAGCAGTACGAGCAGTACTTC; CDR3: CASSPGQQYEQYF
D: .; size: few; J: TRBJ2-1; V: TRBV12-3/TRBV12-4; DNA: TGTGCCAGCAGTCTCCGGGGCTCCTACGATGAGCAGTTCTTC; CDR3: CASSLRGSYDEQFF
D: .; size: .; J: TRBJ2-5; V: TRBV12-3/TRBV12-4; DNA: TGTGCCAGCAGTTTAACCACTCCGGGACACTTACAAGAGACCCAGTACTTC; CDR3: CASSLTTPGHLQETQYF
D: .; size: many; J: TRBJ1-2; V: TRBV7-2; DNA: TGTGCCAGCAGCTTATCCGCAGCGGTCCCCTATGGCTACACCTTC; CDR3: CASSLSAAVPYGYTF
D: .; size: .; J: TRBJ1-4; V: TRBV14; DNA: TGTGCCAGCAGCCCCCAGGGCGGGCTAAATGAAAAACTGTTTTTT; CDR3: CASSPQGGLNEKLFF
D: .; size: many; J: TRBJ2-1; V: TRBV9; DNA: TGTGCCAGCAGCGTAAGCCCCGCCAATGAGCAGTTCTTC; CDR3: CASSVSPANEQFF
D: TRBD1; size: many; J: TRBJ1-1; V: TRBV12-3/TRBV12-4; DNA: TGTGCCAGCAGTTTAGCTGGGACAGCGAACACTGAAGCTTTCTTT; CDR3: CASSLAGTANTEAFF
D: .; size: .; J: TRBJ2-7; V: TRBV18; DNA: TGTGCCAGCTCACCCCAGGGTAACCAGTACTTC; CDR3: CASSPQGNQYF
D: TRBD2; size: .; J: TRBJ2-1; V: TRBV6-5; DNA: TGTGCCAGCCGCCGACTAGCGGGGAGGAATGAGCAGTTCTTC; CDR3: CASRRLAGRNEQFF
D: .; size: few; J: TRBJ1-4; V: TRBV2; DNA: TGTGCCAGCAGTTCCCAGGGAAGATGGGATGAAAAACTGTTTTTT; CDR3: CASSSQGRWDEKLFF
D: .; size: .; J: TRBJ2-3; V: TRBV11-2; DNA: TGTGCCAGCAGCTTCTCGAAGGATACGCAGTATTTT; CDR3: CASSFSKDTQYF
D: TRBD1; size: many; J: TRBJ1-2; V: TRBV24-1; DNA: TGTGCCACCAGTGACTCTTTGACAGGGGGGATATATGGCTACACCTTC; CDR3: CATSDSLTGGIYGYTF
D: .; size: many; J: TRBJ2-7; V: TRBV11-2; DNA: TGTGCCAGCAGCTTAGATGGGCCGAGGAGTGAGCAGTACTTC; CDR3: CASSLDGPRSEQYF
D: .; size: .; J: TRBJ1-5; V: TRBV2; DNA: TGTGCCAGCAAACGCGGAGGGGAGGAACGGCCCCAGCATTTT; CDR3: CASKRGGEERPQHF
D: .; size: .; J: TRBJ1-2; V: TRBV20-1; DNA: TGCAGTGCTCTATGGGTTGACAGCGCCTATGGCTACACCTTC; CDR3: CSALWVDSAYGYTF